Listed here are 11 T cell receptor beta chains from one sample, sequenced in a study of siplizumab effects on memory and regulatory T cells. Generated by immunoSEQ multiplex PCR, the TCRdb table keeps only in-frame clones and is missing some. The repertoire consists of some 87,000 clones, with 85% to 90% occurring once and the leading ten covering 15%. The sample comprised CD4+ T cells sorted from blood. These TCRs come from a human donor in good health.

The chain combines TRBV5-5 with TRBJ2-7; 7 positions match TRBD1. This CDR3 has 14 amino acids. V was clipped by 0 bases and J by 5 bases; unmatched bases: 5. Germline V gene sequence: CDR1 SGHKS, CDR2 YYEKEE (reference sequence). For the CDR3, the DNA is TGTGCCAGCAGCTTGGGGACCGGGACAGACGAGCAGTACTTC. This translates into CASSLGTGTDEQYF. Variable domain in full (rest from reference TRBV5-5 and TRBJ2-7): DAGVTQSPTHLIKTRGQQVTLRCSPISGHKSVSWYQQVLGQGPQFIFQYYEKEERGRGNFPDRFSARQFPNYSSELNVNALLLGDSALYLCASSLGTGTDEQYFGPGTRLTVT.

The J gene is TRBJ2-1, the V gene TRBV7-2; TRBD2 might be the D (5 bases). Germline CDR1 reads SGHTA; CDR2 reads FQGNSA. With 1 base removed from V and 0 bases from J, the gap between germline ends came to 10 bases. The CDR3 has 16 amino acids. The CDR3: CASSLVSGDSYNEQFF. The CDR3 nucleotides read TGTGCCAGCAGCTTAGTAAGCGGAGACTCCTACAATGAGCAGTTCTTC.

This chain connects TRBV15 to TRBJ1-1; possible D gene TRBD1, 5 bases. The germline gives CDR1 LNHNV, CDR2 YYDKDF (reference sequence). V lost 0 bases and J lost 4, with 6 bases in between. CDR3 length equals 13 residues. The CDR3 nucleotides are TGTGCCACCAGCAGAGAGGGACGCACTGAAGCTTTCTTT. This translates into CATSREGRTEAFF.

This clone was detected a few times. The gene calls are TRBV11-3 and TRBJ1-2; the D is unclear. Germline CDR1 SGHNT, CDR2 YENEEA. Trimming stripped 1 base from V and 4 bases from J, with 7 bases between. The CDR3 length is 13 residues. CDR3 sequence: CASSLAGSYGYTF. CDR3 in DNA: TGTGCCAGCAGCTTAGCCGGGAGCTATGGCTACACCTTC.

The V call is TRBV6-5, the J call TRBJ1-4; tentatively, D is TRBD1 (5 bases). The V gene lost 1 base and the J gene lost 4 bases, with 10 bases spanning the gap. CDR1 MNHEY and CDR2 SVGAGI come from the germline V gene. The CDR3 covers 15 residues. The CDR3 sequence: CASSYFGQGNEKLFF. The CDR3 DNA follows: TGTGCCAGCAGTTACTTCGGCCAGGGTAATGAAAAACTGTTTTTT.

The CDR3 loop reads CASTTGSQPQHF. The CDR3 nucleotides are TGTGCCAGCACTACAGGGTCCCAGCCCCAGCATTTT. The chain recombines TRBV28 with TRBJ1-5; D perhaps matches TRBD1 (6 bases). V was cut by 7 bases and J by 7 bases, with 11 bases left in between. Germline V lookup: CDR1 MDHEN, CDR2 SYDVKM. CDR3 length: 12 residues.

The chain employs TRBV29-1 and TRBJ2-1, with D unclear. Looked up from germline, CDR1 is SQVTM and CDR2 is ANQGSEA. V shed 7 bases and J shed 6 bases, with 13 bases lying between them. The CDR3 is 12 residues long. The CDR3 here is CSGTLTRNEQFF. CDR3 nucleotides: TGCAGCGGGACCTTGACTCGCAATGAGCAGTTCTTC.

The count of this clone is one. The CDR3 here is CASRSWGNGELFF. The CDR3 DNA reads TGTGCCAGCAGGAGTTGGGGGAACGGGGAGCTGTTTTTT. The chain employs TRBV28 and TRBJ2-2; D might be TRBD1 or TRBD2, each matching 5 bases. Germline assignment: CDR1 MDHEN and CDR2 SYDVKM. There are 13 residues in the CDR3. Trimming removed 6 bases from V and 7 bases from J, with 12 bases in between. The entire variable domain, with the rest obtained from reference TRBV28 and TRBJ2-2, is as follows: DVKVTQSSRYLVKRTGEKVFLECVQDMDHENMFWYRQDPGLGLRLIYFSYDVKMKEKGDIPEGYSVSREKKERFSLILESASTNQTSMYLCASRSWGNGELFFGEGSRLTVL.

The chain combines TRBV10-3 with TRBJ2-7, with D uncertain. The V end lost 0 bases, the J end lost 0 bases, and 6 bases lay between the germline ends. CDR3 size: 14 residues. Germline assignment: CDR1 ENHRY and CDR2 SYGVKD. The CDR3 region is CAISESGSSYEQYF. CDR3 DNA: TGTGCCATCAGTGAGTCGGGCAGCTCCTACGAGCAGTACTTC.

V gene TRBV19 combines with J gene TRBJ2-1; either TRBD1 or TRBD2 may supply D (5 bases each). V lost 3 bases, J lost 8 bases, and 17 bases lay in between. Germline lookup yields CDR1 LNHDA and CDR2 SQIVND (reference sequence). The CDR3 has 15 residues. This CDR3 is CASSMGTRYGDEQFF. DNA of the CDR3: TGTGCCAGTAGTATGGGGACCAGGTACGGCGATGAGCAGTTCTTC.

This chain uses TRBV5-6 with TRBJ1-4, with TRBD1 matching 7 bases. Germline loops: CDR1 SGHDT, CDR2 YYEEEE. V lost 2 bases to trimming and J lost 3 bases; unmatched junction nucleotides: 4. The CDR3 has 15 amino acids. CDR3 amino acids: CASSFLTGANEKLFF. For the CDR3, the DNA is TGTGCCAGCAGCTTTTTAACAGGGGCTAATGAAAAACTGTTTTTT.